This T cell receptor (beta chain) is from a study of blood T cell repertoires in COVID-19. The CDR3 consists of 17 residues. The V segment lost 2 bases and the J segment 3 bases; nucleotides outside the gene matches: 8. CDR1 is MNHEY and CDR2 is SVGEGT in the germline V gene. Data came from immunoSEQ multiplex PCR; TCRdb stores just in-frame clones and leaves some out. Of tens of thousands of clones in the sample, approximately 87% were seen once. The sequence derives from a human donor in a cohort sampled during active COVID-19. Sequencing input: peripheral blood. V is TRBV6-2 or TRBV6-3 and J is TRBJ2-7; 12 bases are shared with TRBD2. This CDR3 is CASSYPTSGSRNYEQYF. The CDR3 DNA reads TGTGCCAGCAGTTACCCGACTAGCGGGAGTAGGAACTACGAGCAGTACTTC.